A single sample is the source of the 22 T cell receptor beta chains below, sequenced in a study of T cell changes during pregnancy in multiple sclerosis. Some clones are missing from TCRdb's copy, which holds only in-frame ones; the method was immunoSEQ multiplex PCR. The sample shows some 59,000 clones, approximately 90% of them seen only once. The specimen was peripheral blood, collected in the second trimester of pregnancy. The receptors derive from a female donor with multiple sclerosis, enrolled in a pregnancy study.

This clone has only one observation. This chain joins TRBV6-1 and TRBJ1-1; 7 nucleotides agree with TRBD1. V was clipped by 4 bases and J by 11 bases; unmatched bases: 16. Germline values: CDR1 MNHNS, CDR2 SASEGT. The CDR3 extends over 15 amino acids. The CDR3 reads CASSVRDSPRIGAFF. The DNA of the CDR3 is TGTGCCAGCAGTGTCCGGGACAGCCCTCGGATTGGGGCTTTCTTT.

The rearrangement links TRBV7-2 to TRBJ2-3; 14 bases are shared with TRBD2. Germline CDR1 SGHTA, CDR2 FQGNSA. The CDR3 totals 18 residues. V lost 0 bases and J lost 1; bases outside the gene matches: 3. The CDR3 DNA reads TGTGCCAGCAGCTTAGCGACTAGCGGGGGGGATCGCACAGATACGCAGTATTTT. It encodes CASSLATSGGDRTDTQYF.

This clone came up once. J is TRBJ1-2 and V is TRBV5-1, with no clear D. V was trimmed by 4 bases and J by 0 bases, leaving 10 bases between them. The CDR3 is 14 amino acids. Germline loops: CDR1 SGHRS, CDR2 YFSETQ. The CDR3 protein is CASSLSGTNYGYTF. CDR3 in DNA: TGCGCCAGCAGCCTCTCCGGGACTAACTATGGCTACACCTTC.

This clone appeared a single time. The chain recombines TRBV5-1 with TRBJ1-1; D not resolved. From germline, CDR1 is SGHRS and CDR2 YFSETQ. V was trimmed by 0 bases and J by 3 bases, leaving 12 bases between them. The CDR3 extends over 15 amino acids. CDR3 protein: CASSLGEGYDTEAFF. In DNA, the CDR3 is TGCGCCAGCAGCTTGGGGGAGGGCTATGACACTGAAGCTTTCTTT.

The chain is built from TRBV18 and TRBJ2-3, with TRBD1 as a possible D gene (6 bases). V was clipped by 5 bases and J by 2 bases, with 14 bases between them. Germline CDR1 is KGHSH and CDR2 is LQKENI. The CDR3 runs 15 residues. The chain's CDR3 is CASSELGAPTDTQYF. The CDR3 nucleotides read TGTGCCAGCTCAGAGCTGGGGGCCCCCACAGATACGCAGTATTTT.

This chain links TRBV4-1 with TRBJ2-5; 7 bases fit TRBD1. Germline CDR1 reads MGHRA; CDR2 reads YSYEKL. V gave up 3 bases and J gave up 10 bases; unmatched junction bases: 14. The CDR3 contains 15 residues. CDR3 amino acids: CASSHPGQVAMSQYF. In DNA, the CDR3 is TGCGCCAGCAGCCACCCCGGACAGGTAGCCATGAGCCAGTACTTC.

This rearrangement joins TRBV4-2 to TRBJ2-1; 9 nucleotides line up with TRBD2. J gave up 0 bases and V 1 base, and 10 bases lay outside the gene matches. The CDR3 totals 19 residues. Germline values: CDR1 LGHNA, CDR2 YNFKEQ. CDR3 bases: TGTGCCAGCAGCCAAGGGGGAGCGGGGGGTTCGAGCTCCTACAATGAGCAGTTCTTC. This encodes CASSQGGAGGSSSYNEQFF.

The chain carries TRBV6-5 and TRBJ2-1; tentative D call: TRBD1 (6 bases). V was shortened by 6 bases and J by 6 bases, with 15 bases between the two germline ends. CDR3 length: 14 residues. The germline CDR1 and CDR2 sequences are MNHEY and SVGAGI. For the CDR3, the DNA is TGTGCCAGCAGCCAGAGGACAGCCGGCAATGAGCAGTTCTTC. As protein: CASSQRTAGNEQFF.

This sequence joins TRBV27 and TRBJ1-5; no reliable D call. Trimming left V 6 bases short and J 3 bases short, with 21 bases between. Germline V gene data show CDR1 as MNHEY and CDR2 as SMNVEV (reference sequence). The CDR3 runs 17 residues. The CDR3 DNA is TGTGCCAGCAGCCCCCTTCGTCCAGGCATTCACAATCAGCCCCAGCATTTT. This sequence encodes CASSPLRPGIHNQPQHF.

CDR3 coding DNA: TGCGCCAGCAGCTTCGAGGGTCTTAGCGGAAACACCATATATTTT. Translated: CASSFEGLSGNTIYF. J is TRBJ1-3 and V is TRBV5-1; no reliable D call. Germline-derived CDR1 and CDR2 are SGHRS and YFSETQ. V lost 2 bases, J lost 4 bases, and 13 bases lay in between. The CDR3 is 15 amino acids. Combining the CDR3 with reference TRBV5-1 and TRBJ1-3 gives the whole variable domain KAGVTQTPRYLIKTRGQQVTLSCSPISGHRSVSWYQQTPGQGLQFLFEYFSETQRNKGNFPGRFSGRQFSNSRSEMNVSTLELGDSALYLCASSFEGLSGNTIYFGEGSWLTVV.

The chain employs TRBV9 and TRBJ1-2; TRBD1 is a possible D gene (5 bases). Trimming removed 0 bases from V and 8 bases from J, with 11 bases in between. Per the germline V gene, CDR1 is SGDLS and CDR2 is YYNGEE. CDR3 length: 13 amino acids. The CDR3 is CASSVDSGVGYTF. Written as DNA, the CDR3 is TGTGCCAGCAGCGTAGATTCGGGGGTCGGCTACACCTTC.

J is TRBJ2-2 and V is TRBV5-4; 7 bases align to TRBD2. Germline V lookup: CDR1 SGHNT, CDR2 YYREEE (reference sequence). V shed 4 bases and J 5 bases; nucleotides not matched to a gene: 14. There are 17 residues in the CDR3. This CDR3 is CASSPGLVGIPTGELFF. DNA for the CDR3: TGTGCCAGCAGCCCCGGACTAGTGGGGATTCCAACCGGGGAGCTGTTTTTT. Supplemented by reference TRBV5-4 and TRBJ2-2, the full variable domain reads ETGVTQSPTHLIKTRGQQVTLRCSSQSGHNTVSWYQQALGQGPQFIFQYYREEENGRGNFPPRFSGLQFPNYSSELNVNALELDDSALYLCASSPGLVGIPTGELFFGEGSRLTVL.

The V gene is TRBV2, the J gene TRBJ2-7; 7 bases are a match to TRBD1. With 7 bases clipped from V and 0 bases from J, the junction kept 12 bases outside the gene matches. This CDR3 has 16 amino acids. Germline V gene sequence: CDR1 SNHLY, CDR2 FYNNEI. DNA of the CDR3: TGTGCCAGCATTCGGACAGGCCAAGGGGGCTCCTACGAGCAGTACTTC. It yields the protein CASIRTGQGGSYEQYF.

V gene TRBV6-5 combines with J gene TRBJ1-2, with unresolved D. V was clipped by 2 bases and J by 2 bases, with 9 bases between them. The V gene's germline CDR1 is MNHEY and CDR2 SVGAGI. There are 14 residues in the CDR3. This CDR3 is CASSYRRENYGYTF. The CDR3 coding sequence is TGTGCCAGCAGTTACCGGCGGGAAAACTATGGCTACACCTTC.

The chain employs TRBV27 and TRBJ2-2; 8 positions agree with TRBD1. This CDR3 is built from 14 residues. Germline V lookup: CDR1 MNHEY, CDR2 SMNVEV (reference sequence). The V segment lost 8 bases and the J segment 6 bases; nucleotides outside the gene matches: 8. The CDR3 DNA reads TGTGCCAGCGCAGGGGGCGACCGACCCGGGGAGCTGTTTTTT. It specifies CASAGGDRPGELFF.

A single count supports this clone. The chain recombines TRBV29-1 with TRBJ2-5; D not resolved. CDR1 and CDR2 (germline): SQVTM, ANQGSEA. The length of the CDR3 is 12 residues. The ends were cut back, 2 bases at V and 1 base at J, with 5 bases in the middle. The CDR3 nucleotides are TGCAGCGTTGAACTAACCCAAGAGACCCAGTACTTC. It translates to CSVELTQETQYF.

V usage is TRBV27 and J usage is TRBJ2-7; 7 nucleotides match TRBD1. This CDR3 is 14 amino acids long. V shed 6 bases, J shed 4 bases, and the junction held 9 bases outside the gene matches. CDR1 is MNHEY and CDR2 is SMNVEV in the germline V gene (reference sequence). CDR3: CASSLGTAIYEQYF. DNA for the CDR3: TGTGCCAGCAGCCTCGGGACAGCCATTTACGAGCAGTACTTC.

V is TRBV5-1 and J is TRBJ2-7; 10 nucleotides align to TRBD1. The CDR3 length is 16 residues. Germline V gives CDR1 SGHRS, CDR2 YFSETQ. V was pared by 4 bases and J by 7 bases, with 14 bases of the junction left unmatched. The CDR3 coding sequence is TGCGCCAGCAGCCTCTTTCAGGGGACAGGGGCTGGAGAGCAGTACTTC. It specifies CASSLFQGTGAGEQYF.

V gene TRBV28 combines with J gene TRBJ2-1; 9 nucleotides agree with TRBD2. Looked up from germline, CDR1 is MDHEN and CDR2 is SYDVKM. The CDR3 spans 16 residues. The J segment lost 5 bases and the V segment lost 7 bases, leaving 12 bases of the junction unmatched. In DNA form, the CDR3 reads TGTGCCAGCACTTACAGAACCGGGACTAGCCACAATGAGCAGTTCTTC. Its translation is CASTYRTGTSHNEQFF.

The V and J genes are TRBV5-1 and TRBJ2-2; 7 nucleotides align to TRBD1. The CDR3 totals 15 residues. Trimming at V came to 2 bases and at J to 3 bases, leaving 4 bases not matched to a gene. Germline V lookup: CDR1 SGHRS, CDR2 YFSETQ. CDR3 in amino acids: CASSLTGEHTGELFF. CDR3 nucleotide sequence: TGCGCCAGCAGCTTAACAGGGGAACACACCGGGGAGCTGTTTTTT.

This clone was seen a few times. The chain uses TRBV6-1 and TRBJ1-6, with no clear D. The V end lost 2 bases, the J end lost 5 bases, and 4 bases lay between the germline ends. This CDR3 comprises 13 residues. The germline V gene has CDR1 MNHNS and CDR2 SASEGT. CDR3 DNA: TGTGCCAGCAGTGAACAGGATAATTCACCCCTCCACTTT. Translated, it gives CASSEQDNSPLHF.

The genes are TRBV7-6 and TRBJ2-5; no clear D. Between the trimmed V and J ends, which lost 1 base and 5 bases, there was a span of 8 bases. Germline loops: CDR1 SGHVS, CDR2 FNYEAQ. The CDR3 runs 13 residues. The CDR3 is CASSLVNRETQYF. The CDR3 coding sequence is TGTGCCAGCAGCTTAGTAAACCGGGAGACCCAGTACTTC.